This is a list of T cell receptor beta chains from one sample in a study of OX40 agonist ivuxolimab in advanced cancers. TCRdb keeps only in-frame clones here, not all; method: immunoSEQ multiplex PCR. The table includes 60,000 to 75,000 clones, 84% detected once. The sample consisted of CD4+ or CD8+ T cells sorted from blood, taken in a trial of the OX40 agonist ivuxolimab. These TCRs come from an adult with an advanced solid tumor such as melanoma, head and neck, liver or kidney cancer. Each CDR3 is given with its conserved first and last residue. D genes are given only for firm matches. Clone size is not always given. Where it is, it says once, few, many or a class for expanded clones.

>TRBJ2-3|.|TRBD1|TRBV28
TGTGCCAGCGGATTCGGGACAGGCACAGATACGCAGTATTTT
CASGFGTGTDTQYF
>TRBJ1-2|.|TRBD1|TRBV29-1
TGCAGCGTTGAAATGGACAGGGACTATGGCTACACCTTC
CSVEMDRDYGYTF
>TRBJ2-7|.|.|TRBV29-1
TGCAGCGTTCCGGGGCCCAACTACGAGCAGTACTTC
CSVPGPNYEQYF
>TRBJ2-2|few|.|TRBV19
TGTGCCAGTAGTATAGATGGCAGGCGGAACACCGGGGAGCTGTTTTTT
CASSIDGRRNTGELFF
>TRBJ1-1|.|.|TRBV11-2
TGTGCCAGCAGCAAGACATCCAACACTGAAGCTTTCTTT
CASSKTSNTEAFF
>TRBJ2-2|.|.|TRBV4-2
TGTGCCAGCAGCCAAGTAAGAGGGGAGCTGTTTTTT
CASSQVRGELFF
>TRBJ1-6|.|.|TRBV10-1
TGCGCCAGCAGTGAGTCGGGACATGGCAGTAATTCACCCCTCCACTTT
CASSESGHGSNSPLHF
>TRBJ2-5|.|TRBD2|TRBV10-3
TGTGCCATCAGTGTAGCGGGGCAAGAGACCCAGTACTTC
CAISVAGQETQYF
>TRBJ2-1|.|TRBD2|TRBV9
TGTGCCAGCAGCGCCGTAGCGGGAGTCTCCTACAATGAGCAGTTCTTC
CASSAVAGVSYNEQFF
>TRBJ1-2|.|TRBD1|TRBV9
TGTGCCAGCAGCGAGAGGGGACAGGGATATGGCTACACCTTC
CASSERGQGYGYTF
>TRBJ1-2|.|TRBD1|TRBV19
TGTGCCAGTAGTCTACCGGGACAGAGAAACTATGGCTACACCTTC
CASSLPGQRNYGYTF